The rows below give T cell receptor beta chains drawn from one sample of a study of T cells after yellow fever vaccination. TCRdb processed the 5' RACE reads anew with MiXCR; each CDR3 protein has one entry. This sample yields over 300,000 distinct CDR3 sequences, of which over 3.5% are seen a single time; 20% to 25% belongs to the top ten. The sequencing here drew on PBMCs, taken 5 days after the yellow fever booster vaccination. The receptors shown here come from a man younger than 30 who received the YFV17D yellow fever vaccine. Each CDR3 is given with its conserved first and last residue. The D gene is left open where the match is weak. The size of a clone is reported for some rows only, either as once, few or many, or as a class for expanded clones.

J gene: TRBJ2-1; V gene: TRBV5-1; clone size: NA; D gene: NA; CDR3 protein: CASSPHPGYNEQFF; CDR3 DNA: TGCGCCAGCAGCCCACACCCCGGATACAATGAGCAGTTCTTC
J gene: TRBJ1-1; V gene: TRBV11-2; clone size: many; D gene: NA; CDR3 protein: CASSLYGGSTEAFF; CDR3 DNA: TGTGCCAGCAGCTTATACGGGGGTAGCACTGAAGCTTTCTTT
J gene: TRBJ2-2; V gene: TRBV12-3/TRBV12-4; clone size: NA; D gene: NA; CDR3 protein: CASSLAQGSYTGELFF; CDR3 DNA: TGTGCCAGCAGTTTAGCCCAGGGGTCGTACACCGGGGAGCTGTTTTTT
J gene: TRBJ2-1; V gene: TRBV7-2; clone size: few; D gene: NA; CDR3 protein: CASSSPRLENYNEQFF; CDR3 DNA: TGTGCCAGCAGCTCCCCCCGACTAGAGAACTACAATGAGCAGTTCTTC
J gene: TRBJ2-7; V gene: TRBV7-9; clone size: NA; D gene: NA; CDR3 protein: CASSSRTAPYEQYF; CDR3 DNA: TGTGCCAGCAGCTCCCGGACAGCTCCCTACGAGCAGTACTTC
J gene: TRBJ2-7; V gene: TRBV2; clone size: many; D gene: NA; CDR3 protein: CASRETGHSYEQYF; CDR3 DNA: TGTGCCAGCAGAGAAACGGGACACAGCTACGAGCAGTACTTC
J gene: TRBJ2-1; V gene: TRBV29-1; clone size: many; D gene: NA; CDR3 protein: CSVPPGPDTPGNEQFF; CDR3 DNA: TGCAGCGTTCCCCCGGGACCGGACACTCCGGGCAATGAGCAGTTCTTC
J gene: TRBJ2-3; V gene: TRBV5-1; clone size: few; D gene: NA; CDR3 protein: CASSLALLAVSTDTQYF; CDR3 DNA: TGCGCCAGCAGCTTGGCCCTTCTAGCAGTTAGCACAGATACGCAGTATTTT
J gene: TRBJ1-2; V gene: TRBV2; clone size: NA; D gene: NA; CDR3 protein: CASSEGVYGYTF; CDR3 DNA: TGTGCCAGCAGTGAGGGGGTGTATGGCTACACCTTC
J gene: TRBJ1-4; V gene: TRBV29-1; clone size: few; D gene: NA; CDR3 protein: CSVGKGNNEKLFF; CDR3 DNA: TGCAGCGTTGGTAAAGGGAATAATGAAAAACTGTTTTTT
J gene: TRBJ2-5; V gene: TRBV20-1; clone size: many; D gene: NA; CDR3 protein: CSAPKVQETQYF; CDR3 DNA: TGCAGTGCCCCGAAAGTACAAGAGACCCAGTACTTC
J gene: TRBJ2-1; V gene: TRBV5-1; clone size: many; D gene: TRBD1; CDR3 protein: CASSLMGQGVDEQFF; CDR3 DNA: TGCGCCAGCAGCTTGATGGGACAGGGAGTCGATGAGCAGTTCTTC
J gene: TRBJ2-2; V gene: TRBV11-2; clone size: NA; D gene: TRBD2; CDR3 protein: CASSPRQTRTSGGRGFAGELFF; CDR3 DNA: TGTGCCAGCAGCCCCCGACAAACTCGGACTAGCGGGGGCCGAGGGTTCGCCGGGGAGCTGTTTTTT
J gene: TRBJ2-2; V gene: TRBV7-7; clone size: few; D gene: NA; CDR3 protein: CASSSQGATNTGELFF; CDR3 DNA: TGTGCTAGCAGTTCACAGGGTGCAACGAACACCGGGGAGCTGTTTTTT
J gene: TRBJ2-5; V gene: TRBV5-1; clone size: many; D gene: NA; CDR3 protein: CASSLIGTTQETQYF; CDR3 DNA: TGCGCCAGCAGCTTGATCGGGACAACCCAAGAGACCCAGTACTTC
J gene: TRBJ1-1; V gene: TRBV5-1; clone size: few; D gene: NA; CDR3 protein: CASSRIQTTGTEAFF; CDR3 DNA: TGCGCCAGCAGCCGGATCCAGACGACGGGCACTGAAGCTTTCTTT
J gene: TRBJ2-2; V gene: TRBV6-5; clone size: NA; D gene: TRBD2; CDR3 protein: CASRTWGGAGELFF; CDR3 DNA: TGTGCCAGCAGGACTTGGGGGGGGGCCGGGGAGCTGTTTTTT
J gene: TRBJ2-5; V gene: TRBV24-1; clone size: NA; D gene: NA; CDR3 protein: CATSEPGRGTQYF; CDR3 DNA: TGTGCCACCAGTGAGCCGGGACGGGGAACCCAGTACTTC
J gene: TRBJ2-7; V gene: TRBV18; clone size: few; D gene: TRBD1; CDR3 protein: CASSPSGQGFYEQYF; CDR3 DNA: TGTGCCAGCTCACCATCGGGACAGGGGTTCTACGAGCAGTACTTC
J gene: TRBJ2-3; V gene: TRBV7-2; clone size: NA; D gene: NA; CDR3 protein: CASSTRGGLTTDTQYF; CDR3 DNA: TGTGCCAGCAGCACCCGCGGGGGCCTAACCACAGATACGCAGTATTTT
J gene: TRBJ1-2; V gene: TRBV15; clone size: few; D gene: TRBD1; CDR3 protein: CATSSQGVPLYGYTF; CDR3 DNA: TGTGCCACCAGCAGTCAGGGGGTGCCCCTCTATGGCTACACCTTC
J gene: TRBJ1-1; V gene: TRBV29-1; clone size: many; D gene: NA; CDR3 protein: CSVEGQRGAEAFF; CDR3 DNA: TGCAGCGTTGAAGGTCAACGGGGAGCTGAAGCTTTCTTT
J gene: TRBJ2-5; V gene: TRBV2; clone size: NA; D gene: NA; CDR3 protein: CASTWGMRETQYF; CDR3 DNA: TGTGCCAGCACTTGGGGTATGAGGGAGACCCAGTACTTC
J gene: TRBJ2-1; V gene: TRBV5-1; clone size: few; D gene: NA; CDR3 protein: CASSSIAATGNEQFF; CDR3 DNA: TGCGCCAGCAGCTCCATAGCGGCCACGGGCAATGAGCAGTTCTTC
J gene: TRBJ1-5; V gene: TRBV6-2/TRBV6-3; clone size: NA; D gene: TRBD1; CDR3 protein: CASSTGERQPQHF; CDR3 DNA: TGTGCCAGCAGTACAGGGGAACGACAGCCCCAGCATTTT
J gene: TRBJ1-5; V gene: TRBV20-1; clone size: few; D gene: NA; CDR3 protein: CSAQTGGQPQHF; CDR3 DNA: TGCAGTGCTCAGACAGGCGGTCAGCCCCAGCATTTT
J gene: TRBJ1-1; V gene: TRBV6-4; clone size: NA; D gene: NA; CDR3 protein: CASGADMNTEAFF; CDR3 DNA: TGTGCCAGCGGGGCAGACATGAACACTGAAGCTTTCTTT
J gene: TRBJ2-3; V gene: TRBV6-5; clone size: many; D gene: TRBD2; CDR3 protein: CASSVVAGEGDTQYF; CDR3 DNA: TGTGCCAGCAGTGTGGTAGCGGGGGAGGGAGATACGCAGTATTTT
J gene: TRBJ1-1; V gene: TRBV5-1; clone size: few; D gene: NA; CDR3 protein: CASRTGTANTEAFF; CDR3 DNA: TGCGCCAGCAGAACCGGGACGGCGAACACTGAAGCTTTCTTT
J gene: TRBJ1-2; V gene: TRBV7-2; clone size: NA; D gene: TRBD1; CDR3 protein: CASRGTGGNYGYTF; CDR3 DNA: TGTGCCAGCAGAGGGACAGGGGGGAACTATGGCTACACCTTC
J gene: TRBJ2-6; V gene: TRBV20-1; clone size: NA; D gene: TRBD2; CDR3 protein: CSARKRGGSGANVLTF; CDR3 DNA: TGCAGTGCCCGAAAGCGGGGAGGCTCTGGGGCCAACGTCCTGACTTTC
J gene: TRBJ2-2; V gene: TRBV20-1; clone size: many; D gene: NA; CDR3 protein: CSARDLGQPNTGELFF; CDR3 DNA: TGCAGTGCTAGAGATCTCGGACAGCCAAACACCGGGGAGCTGTTTTTT
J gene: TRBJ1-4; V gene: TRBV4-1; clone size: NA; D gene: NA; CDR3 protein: CASSRSPQQGEKLFF; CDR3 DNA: TGCGCCAGCAGCCGGAGCCCCCAACAGGGAGAAAAACTGTTTTTT
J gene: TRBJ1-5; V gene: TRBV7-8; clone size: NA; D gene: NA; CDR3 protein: CASSLVGRGNQPQHF; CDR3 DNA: TGTGCCAGCAGCTTAGTAGGCAGGGGCAATCAGCCCCAGCATTTT
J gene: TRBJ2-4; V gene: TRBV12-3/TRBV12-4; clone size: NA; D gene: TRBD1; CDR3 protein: CASSPWTGVDIQYF; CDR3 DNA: TGTGCCAGCAGTCCCTGGACAGGAGTAGACATTCAGTACTTC
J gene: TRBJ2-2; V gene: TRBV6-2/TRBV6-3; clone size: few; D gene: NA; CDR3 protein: CASSYYRQSLSRGANTGELFF; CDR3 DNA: TGTGCCAGCAGTTATTACCGACAGAGCCTTTCTAGGGGGGCGAACACCGGGGAGCTGTTTTTT
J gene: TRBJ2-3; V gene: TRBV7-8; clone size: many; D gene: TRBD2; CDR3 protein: CASSSALAGGFTDTQYF; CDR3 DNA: TGTGCCAGCAGCTCGGCCCTAGCGGGGGGGTTCACAGATACGCAGTATTTT